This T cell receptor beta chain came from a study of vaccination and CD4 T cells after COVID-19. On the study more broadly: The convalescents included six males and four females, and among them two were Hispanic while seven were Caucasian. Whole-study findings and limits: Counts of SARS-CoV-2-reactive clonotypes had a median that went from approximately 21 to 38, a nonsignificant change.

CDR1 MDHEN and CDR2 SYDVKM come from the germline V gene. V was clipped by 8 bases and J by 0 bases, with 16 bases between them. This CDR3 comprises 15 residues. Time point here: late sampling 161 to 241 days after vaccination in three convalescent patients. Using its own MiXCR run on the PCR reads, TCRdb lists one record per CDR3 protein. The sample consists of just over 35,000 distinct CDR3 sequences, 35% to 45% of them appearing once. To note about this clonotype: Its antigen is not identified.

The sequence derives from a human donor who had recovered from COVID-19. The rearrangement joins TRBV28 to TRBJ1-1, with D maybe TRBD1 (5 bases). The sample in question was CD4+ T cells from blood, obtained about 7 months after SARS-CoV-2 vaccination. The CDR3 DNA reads TGTGCCAGCCGGCCCGTGGGGGAGTTGAACACTGAAGCTTTCTTT. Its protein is CASRPVGELNTEAFF.